The TCR beta chain under discussion was sequenced for a study of identical twins. Study outcomes and limitations: Abundant beta clonotypes from cord blood bore fewer insertions; memory repertoires lacked this pattern.

On this clonotype itself: Its antigen is unknown.

The germline CDR1 and CDR2 sequences are SGHRS and YFSETQ. This CDR3 spans 13 amino acids. Trimming left V 5 bases short and J 0 bases short, with 9 bases between. Using its own MiXCR run on the 5' RACE reads, TCRdb lists one record per CDR3 protein. The sample consists of about 530,000 distinct CDR3 sequences, about 15% of them appearing once. The sample also formed part of further work on yellow fever vaccine responses in identical twins.

This receptor was identified in a woman between 18 and 29 years old in good health. J is TRBJ2-7 and V is TRBV5-1, with D tentatively TRBD2 (5 bases). Sequenced material: CD4+ T cells sorted from blood. CDR3 in amino acids: CASSPGSSYEQYV. DNA of the CDR3: TGCGCCAGCAGTCCGGGGAGCTCCTACGAGCAGTACGTC.